This T cell receptor beta chain was recovered during a study of OX40 agonist ivuxolimab in advanced cancers. Study as a whole: Hepatocellular carcinoma, melanoma, renal cell or head and neck cancer affected the dose-escalation patients. General study results and limits: The antigen specificity of the peripheral T cells (those that were expanded) was not determined.

Sequencing used immunoSEQ multiplex PCR; TCRdb keeps in-frame clones, though not all of them. This table has some 66,000 clones, roughly 80% appearing once. Patients were ineligible given autoimmune disease history or systemic immunosuppression. This clone was picked up a small number of times. The target antigen is unknown. This clonotype was sampled from an adult with an advanced solid tumor such as melanoma, head and neck, liver or kidney cancer. Specimen: CD4+ or CD8+ T cells sorted from blood, collected in a trial of the OX40 agonist ivuxolimab.

Here the CDR3 reads CASSLDGSNYGYTF. For the CDR3, the DNA is TGCGCCAGCAGCTTGGACGGATCTAACTATGGCTACACCTTC. The chain couples TRBV5-1 to TRBJ1-2; D unclear. The V end lost 0 bases, the J end lost 0 bases, and 6 bases lay between the germline ends. Germline-derived CDR1 and CDR2 are SGHRS and YFSETQ. CDR3 length: 14 amino acids.